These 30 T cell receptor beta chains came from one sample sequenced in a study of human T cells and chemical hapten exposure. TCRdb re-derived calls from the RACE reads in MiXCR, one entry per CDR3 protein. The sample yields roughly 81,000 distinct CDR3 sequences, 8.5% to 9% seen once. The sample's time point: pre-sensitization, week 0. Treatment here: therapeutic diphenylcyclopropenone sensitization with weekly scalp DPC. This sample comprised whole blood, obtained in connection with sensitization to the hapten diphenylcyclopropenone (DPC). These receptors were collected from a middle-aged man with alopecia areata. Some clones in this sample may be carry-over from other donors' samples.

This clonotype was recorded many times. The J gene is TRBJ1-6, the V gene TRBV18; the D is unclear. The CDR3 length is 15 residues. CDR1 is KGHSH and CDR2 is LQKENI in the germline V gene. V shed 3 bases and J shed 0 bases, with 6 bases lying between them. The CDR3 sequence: CASSPESSYNSPLHF. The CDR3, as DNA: TGTGCCAGCTCACCGGAGAGCTCCTATAATTCACCCCTCCACTTT. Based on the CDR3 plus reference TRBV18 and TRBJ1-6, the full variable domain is NAGVMQNPRHLVRRRGQEARLRCSPMKGHSHVYWYRQLPEEGLKFMVYLQKENIIDESGMPKERFSAEFPKEGPSILRIQQVVRGDSAAYFCASSPESSYNSPLHFGNGTRLTVT.

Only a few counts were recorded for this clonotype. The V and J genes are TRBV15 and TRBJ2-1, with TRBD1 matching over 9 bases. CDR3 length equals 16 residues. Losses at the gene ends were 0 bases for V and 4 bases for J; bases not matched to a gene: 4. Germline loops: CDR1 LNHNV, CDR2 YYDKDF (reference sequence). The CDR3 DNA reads TGTGCCACCAGCAGAGATCTAGGACAGGGGTACAATGAGCAGTTCTTC. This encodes CATSRDLGQGYNEQFF.

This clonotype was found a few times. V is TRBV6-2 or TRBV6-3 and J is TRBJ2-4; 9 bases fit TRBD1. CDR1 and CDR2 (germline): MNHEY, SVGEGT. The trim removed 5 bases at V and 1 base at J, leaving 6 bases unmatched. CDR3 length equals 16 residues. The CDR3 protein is CASSTTGTGAKNIQYF. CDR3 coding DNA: TGTGCCAGCAGTACGACCGGGACAGGGGCCAAAAACATTCAGTACTTC.

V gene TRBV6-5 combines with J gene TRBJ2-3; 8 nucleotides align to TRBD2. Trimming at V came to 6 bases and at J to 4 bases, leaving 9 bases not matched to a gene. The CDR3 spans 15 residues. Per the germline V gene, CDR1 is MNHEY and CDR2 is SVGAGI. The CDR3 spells CASRSGRRNADTQYF. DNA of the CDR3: TGTGCCAGCAGGAGCGGGAGAAGGAACGCAGATACGCAGTATTTT.

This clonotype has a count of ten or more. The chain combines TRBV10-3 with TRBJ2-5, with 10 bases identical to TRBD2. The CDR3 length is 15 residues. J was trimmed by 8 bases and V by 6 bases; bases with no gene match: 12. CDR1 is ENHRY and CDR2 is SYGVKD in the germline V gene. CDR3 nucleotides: TGTGCCATCAGCCGGACTAGCGGAGACTCGGTTACCCAGTACTTC. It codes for CAISRTSGDSVTQYF.

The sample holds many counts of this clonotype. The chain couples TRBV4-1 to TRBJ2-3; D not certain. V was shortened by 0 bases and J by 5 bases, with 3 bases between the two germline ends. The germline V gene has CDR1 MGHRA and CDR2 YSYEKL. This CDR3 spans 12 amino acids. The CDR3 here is CASSQDKDTQYF. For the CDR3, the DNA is TGCGCCAGCAGCCAAGATAAAGATACGCAGTATTTT.

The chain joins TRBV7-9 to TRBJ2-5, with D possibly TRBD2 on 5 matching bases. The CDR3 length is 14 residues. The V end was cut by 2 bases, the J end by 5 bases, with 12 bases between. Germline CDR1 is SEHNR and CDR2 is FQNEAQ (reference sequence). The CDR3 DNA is TGTGCCAGCAGCTTAAGGGAGATCGGGGAGACCCAGTACTTC. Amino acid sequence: CASSLREIGETQYF. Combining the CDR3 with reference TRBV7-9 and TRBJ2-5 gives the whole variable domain DTGVSQNPRHKITKRGQNVTFRCDPISEHNRLYWYRQTLGQGPEFLTYFQNEAQLEKSRLLSDRFSAERPKGSFSTLEIQRTEQGDSAMYLCASSLREIGETQYFGPGTRLLVL.

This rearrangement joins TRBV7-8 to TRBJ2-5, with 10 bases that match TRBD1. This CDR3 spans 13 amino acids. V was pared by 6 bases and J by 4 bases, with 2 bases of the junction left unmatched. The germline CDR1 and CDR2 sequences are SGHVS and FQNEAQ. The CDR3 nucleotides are TGTGCCAGCAGTCGGACAGGGGGAGAGACCCAGTACTTC. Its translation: CASSRTGGETQYF.

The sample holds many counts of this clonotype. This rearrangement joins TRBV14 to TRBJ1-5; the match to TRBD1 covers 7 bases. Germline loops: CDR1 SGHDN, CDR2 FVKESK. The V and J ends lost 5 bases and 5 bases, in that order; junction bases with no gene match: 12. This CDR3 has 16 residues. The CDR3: CASSWIEGALDQPQHF. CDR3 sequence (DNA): TGTGCCAGCAGCTGGATAGAGGGGGCGCTTGATCAGCCCCAGCATTTT.

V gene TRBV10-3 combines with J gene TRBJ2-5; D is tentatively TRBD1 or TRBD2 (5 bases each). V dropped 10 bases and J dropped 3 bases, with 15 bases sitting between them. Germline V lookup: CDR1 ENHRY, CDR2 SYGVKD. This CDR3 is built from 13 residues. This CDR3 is CATSGRQEETQYF. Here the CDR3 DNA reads TGTGCCACTTCGGGACGGCAGGAAGAGACCCAGTACTTC.

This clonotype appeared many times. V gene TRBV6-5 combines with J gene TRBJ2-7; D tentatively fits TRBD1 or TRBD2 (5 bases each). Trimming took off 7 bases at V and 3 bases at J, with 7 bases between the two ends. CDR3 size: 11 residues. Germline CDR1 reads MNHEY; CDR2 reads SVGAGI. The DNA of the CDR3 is TGTGCCAGCAATGGGGGCTACGAGCAGTACTTC. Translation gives CASNGGYEQYF.

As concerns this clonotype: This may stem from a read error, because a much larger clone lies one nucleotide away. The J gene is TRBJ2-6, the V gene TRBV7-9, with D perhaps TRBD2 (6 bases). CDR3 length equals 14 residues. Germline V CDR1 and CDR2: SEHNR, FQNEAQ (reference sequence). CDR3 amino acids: CVARREYGANVLTF. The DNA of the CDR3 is TGTGTCGCGCGACGGGAGTATGGGGCCAACGTCCTGACTTTC.

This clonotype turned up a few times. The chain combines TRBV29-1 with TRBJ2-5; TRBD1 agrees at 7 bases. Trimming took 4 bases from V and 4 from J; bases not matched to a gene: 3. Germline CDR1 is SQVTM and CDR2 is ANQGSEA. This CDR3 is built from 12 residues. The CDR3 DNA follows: TGCAGCGTTGGACAGGGAGTAGAGACCCAGTACTTC. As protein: CSVGQGVETQYF.

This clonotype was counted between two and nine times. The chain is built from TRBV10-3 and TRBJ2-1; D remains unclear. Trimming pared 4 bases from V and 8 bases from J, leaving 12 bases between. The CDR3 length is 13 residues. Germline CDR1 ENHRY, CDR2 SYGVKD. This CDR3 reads CAISVSPQYEQFF. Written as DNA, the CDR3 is TGTGCCATCAGTGTTTCGCCCCAGTATGAGCAGTTCTTC.

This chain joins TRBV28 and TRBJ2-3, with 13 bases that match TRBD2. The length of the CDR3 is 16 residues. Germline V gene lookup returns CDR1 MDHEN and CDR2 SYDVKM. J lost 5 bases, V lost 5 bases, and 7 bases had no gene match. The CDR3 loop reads CASSPTSGRPGDTQYF. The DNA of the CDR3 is TGTGCCAGCAGTCCGACTAGCGGGAGGCCCGGAGATACGCAGTATTTT.

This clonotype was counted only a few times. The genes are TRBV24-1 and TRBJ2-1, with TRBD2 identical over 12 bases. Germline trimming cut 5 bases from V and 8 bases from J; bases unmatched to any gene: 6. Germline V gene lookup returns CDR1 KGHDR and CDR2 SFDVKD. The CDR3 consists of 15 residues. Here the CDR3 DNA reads TGTGCCACCAGTGGGGCTAGCGGGAGGGGAGATGAGCAGTTCTTC. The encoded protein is CATSGASGRGDEQFF.

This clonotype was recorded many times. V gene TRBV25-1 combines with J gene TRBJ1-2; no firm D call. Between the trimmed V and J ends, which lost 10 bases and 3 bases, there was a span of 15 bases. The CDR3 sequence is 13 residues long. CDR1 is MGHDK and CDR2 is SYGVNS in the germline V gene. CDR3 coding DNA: TGTGCCACCTACCGGAGCGGGGACTATGGCTACACCTTC. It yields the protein CATYRSGDYGYTF.

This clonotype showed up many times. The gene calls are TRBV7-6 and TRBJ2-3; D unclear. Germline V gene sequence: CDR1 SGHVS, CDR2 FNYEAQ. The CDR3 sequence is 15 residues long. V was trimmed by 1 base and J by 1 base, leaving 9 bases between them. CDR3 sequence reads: CASSLEAYGTDTQYF. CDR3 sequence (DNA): TGTGCCAGCAGCTTAGAAGCGTACGGCACAGATACGCAGTATTTT.

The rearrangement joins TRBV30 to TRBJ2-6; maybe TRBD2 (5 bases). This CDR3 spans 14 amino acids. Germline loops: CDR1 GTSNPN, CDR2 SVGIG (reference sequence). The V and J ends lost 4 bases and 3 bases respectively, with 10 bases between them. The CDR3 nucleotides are TGTGCCTGGAACTCCGGGGTTGGGGCCAACGTCCTGACTTTC. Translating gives CAWNSGVGANVLTF. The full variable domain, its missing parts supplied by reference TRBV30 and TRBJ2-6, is SQTIHQWPATLVQPVGSPLSLECTVEGTSNPNLYWYRQAAGRGLQLLFYSVGIGQISSEVPQNLSASRPQDRQFILSSKKLLLSDSGFYLCAWNSGVGANVLTFGAGSRLTVL.

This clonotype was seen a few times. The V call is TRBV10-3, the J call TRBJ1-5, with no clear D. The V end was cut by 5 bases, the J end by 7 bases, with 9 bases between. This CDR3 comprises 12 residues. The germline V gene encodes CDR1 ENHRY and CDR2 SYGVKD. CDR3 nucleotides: TGTGCCATCAGTTCTACGTCGCAGCCCCAGCATTTT. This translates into CAISSTSQPQHF.

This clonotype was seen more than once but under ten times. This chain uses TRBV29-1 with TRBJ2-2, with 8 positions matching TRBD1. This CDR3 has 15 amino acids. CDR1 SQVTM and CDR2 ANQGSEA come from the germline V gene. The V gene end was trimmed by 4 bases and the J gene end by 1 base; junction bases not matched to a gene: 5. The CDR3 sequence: CSVAGQGWNTGELFF. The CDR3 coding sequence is TGCAGCGTTGCCGGACAGGGATGGAACACCGGGGAGCTGTTTTTT.

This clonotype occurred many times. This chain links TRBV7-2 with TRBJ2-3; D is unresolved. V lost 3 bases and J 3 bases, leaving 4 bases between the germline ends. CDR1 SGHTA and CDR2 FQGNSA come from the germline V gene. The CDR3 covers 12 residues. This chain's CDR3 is CASSFWTDTQYF. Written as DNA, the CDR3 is TGTGCCAGCAGCTTCTGGACAGATACGCAGTATTTT.

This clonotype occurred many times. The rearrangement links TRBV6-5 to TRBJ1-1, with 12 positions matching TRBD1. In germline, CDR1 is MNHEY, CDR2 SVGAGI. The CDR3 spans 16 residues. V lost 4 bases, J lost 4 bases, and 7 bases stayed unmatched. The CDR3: CASSFIGTGGRTEAFF. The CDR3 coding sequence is TGTGCCAGCAGTTTTATCGGGACAGGGGGCCGCACTGAAGCTTTCTTT.

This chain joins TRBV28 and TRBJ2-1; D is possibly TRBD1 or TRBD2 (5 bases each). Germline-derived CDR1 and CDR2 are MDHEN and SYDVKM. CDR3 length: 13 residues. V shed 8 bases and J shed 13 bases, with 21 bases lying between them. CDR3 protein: CASAISGPKTQFF. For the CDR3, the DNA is TGTGCCAGCGCAATCTCGGGACCTAAGACTCAGTTCTTC.

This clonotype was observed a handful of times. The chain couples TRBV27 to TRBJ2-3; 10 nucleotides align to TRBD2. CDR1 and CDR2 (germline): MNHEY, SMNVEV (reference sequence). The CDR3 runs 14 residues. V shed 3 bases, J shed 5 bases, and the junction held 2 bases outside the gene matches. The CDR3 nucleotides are TGTGCCAGCAGTTTCAGCGGGAGGGGAGATACGCAGTATTTT. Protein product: CASSFSGRGDTQYF.

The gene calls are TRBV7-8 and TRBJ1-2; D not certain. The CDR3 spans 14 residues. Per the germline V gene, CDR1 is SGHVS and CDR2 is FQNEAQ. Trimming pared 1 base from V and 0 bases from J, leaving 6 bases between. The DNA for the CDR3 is TGTGCCAGCAGCTTAGGACGGACTAACTATGGCTACACCTTC. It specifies CASSLGRTNYGYTF.

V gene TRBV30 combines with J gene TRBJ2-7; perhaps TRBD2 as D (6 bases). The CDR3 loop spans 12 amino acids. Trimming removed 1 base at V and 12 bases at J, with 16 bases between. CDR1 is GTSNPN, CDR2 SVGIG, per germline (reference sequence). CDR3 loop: CAWSGTNSAWYF. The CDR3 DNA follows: TGTGCCTGGAGTGGGACTAACAGCGCTTGGTACTTC.

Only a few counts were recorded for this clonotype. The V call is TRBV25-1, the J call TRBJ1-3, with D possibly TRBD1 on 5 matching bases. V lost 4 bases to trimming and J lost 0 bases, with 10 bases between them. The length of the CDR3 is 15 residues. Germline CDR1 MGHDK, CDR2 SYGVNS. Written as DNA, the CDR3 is TGTGCCAGCAGTGCTTGGGGGGGCTCTGGAAACACCATATATTTT. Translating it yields CASSAWGGSGNTIYF.

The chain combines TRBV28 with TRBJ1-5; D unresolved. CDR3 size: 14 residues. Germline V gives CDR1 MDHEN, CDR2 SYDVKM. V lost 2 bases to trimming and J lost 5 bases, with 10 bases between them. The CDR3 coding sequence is TGTGCCAGCAGTTTAGGGTGGGGTTATCAGCCCCAGCATTTT. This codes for CASSLGWGYQPQHF.

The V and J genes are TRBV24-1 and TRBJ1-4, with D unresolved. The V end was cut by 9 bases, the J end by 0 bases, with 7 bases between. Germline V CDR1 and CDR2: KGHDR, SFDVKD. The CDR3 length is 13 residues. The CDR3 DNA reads TGTGCCACCGGGGTTGCAACTAATGAAAAACTGTTTTTT. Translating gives CATGVATNEKLFF.